The table lists the clone carrying this T cell receptor (beta chain) with a count of one. The data stem from a study of CD8 T cells in Susac syndrome. The CDR3 spans 15 residues. Germline V gene lookup returns CDR1 MGHDK and CDR2 SYGVNS. Trimming took 6 bases from V and 0 from J; bases not matched to a gene: 5. It was with random hexamers that about 0.45 to 1 ug RNA was reverse transcribed. TCRdb itself ran the immunoSEQ multiplex PCR reads through MiXCR, one entry per CDR3 protein. Of 150,000 to 200,000 distinct CDR3 sequences listed, 80% to 95% were seen once; the top ten hold roughly 0.13%. It was healthy donors who served as the controls, matched for age and sex.

The genes are TRBV25-1 and TRBJ1-3; TRBD1 aligns across 7 bases. The origin of this receptor is a human donor in good health. Sample: CD4+ T cells from PBMCs. CDR3 amino acids: CASSKDRFSGNTIYF. CDR3 nucleotide sequence: TGTGCCAGCAGCAAGGACAGGTTCTCTGGAAACACCATATATTTT.